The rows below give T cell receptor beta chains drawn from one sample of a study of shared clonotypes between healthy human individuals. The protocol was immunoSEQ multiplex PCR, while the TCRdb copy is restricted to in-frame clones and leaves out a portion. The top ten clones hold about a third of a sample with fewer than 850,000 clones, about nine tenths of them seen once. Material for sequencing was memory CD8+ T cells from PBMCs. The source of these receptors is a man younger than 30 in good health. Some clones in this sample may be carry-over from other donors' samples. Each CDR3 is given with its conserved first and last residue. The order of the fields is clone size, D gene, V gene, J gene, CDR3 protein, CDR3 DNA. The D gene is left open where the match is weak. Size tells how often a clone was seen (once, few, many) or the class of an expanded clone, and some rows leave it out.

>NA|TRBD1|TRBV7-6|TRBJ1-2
CAITGGSGGYTF
TGTGCCATCACAGGGGGCTCAGGCGGCTACACCTTC
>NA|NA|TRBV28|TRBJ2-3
CASSLSERPSEDTQYF
TGTGCCAGCAGTTTATCAGAGCGGCCCTCGGAGGATACGCAGTATTTT
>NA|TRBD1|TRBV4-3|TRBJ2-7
CASSQDSRGSYEQYF
TGCGCCAGCAGCCAAGATAGCAGGGGGTCCTACGAGCAGTACTTC
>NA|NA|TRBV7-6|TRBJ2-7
CASSLRGTSGKPTLYEQYF
TGTGCCAGCAGCCTAAGGGGAACCTCAGGGAAACCTACCCTCTACGAGCAGTACTTC
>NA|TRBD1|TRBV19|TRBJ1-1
CASSIGLRGDRTNTEAFF
TGTGCCAGTAGTATAGGACTACGAGGGGACAGGACTAACACTGAAGCTTTCTTT
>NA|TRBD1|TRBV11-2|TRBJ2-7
CASSLGTGTYEQYF
TGTGCCAGCAGCTTAGGGACAGGAACCTACGAGCAGTACTTC
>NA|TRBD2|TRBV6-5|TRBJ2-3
CASSWRDYTDTQYF
TGTGCCAGCAGTTGGCGGGACTACACAGATACGCAGTATTTT
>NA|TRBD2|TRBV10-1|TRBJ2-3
CASSDGTSGRVTDTQYF
TGCGCCAGCAGTGACGGGACTAGCGGGAGGGTTACAGATACGCAGTATTTT
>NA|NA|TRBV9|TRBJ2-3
CASSKTDTQYF
TGTGCCAGCAGTAAGACAGATACGCAGTATTTT
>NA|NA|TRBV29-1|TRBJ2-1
CSTGGASISSYNEQFF
TGCAGCACCGGCGGGGCCTCAATTAGCTCCTACAATGAGCAGTTCTTC
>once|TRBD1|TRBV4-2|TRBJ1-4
CASSQSYGTEEKLFF
TGTGCCAGCAGCCAATCGTACGGGACAGAAGAAAAACTGTTTTTT
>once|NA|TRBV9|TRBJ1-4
CASSVVGGTNEKLFF
TGTGCCAGCAGCGTAGTGGGGGGAACTAATGAAAAACTGTTTTTT
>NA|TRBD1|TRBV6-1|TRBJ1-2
CASRETGGVSGYTF
TGTGCCAGCAGAGAAACAGGGGGCGTAAGTGGCTACACCTTC
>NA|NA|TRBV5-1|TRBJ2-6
CASSGRLPSGANVLTF
TGCGCCAGCAGCGGCCGCCTCCCTTCTGGGGCCAACGTCCTGACTTTC
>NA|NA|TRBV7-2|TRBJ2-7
CASSFRGQNEQYF
TGTGCCAGCAGCTTCCGGGGCCAAAACGAGCAGTACTTC
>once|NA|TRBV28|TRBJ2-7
CASSLDTLFYYEQYF
TGTGCCAGCAGTCTGGACACCCTATTCTATTACGAGCAGTACTTC
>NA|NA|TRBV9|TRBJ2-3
CASSVGGFTDTQYF
TGTGCCAGCAGCGTAGGCGGCTTCACAGATACGCAGTATTTT
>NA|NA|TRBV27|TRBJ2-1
CASSPNPPLGAGYNEQFF
TGTGCCAGCAGTCCAAACCCTCCTCTAGGAGCAGGCTACAATGAGCAGTTCTTC
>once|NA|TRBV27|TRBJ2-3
CASSLSPDTQYF
TGTGCCAGCAGCCTATCTCCAGATACGCAGTATTTT
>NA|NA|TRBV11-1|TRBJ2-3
CASSLEADTQYF
TGTGCCAGCAGCTTAGAGGCAGATACGCAGTATTTT
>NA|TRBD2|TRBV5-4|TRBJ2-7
CASSLSDGLAGYEQYF
TGTGCCAGCAGCTTGAGTGACGGGCTAGCGGGGTACGAGCAGTACTTC
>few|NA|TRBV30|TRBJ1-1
CAWSVAPGLTEAFF
TGTGCCTGGAGTGTGGCGCCGGGTCTCACTGAAGCTTTCTTT